Listed below are T cell receptor beta chains from one sample, sequenced in a study of blood T cell repertoires in COVID-19. Sequenced by immunoSEQ multiplex PCR; TCRdb stores in-frame clones only, minus some. Of around 150,000 clones detected, 75% to 80% appear once; the ten largest clones hold around 13%. Sequencing was carried out using peripheral blood. These receptor sequences come from a woman over 75 with acute or convalescent COVID-19. The CDR3 runs from the conserved cysteine through the conserved F or W.

CASSLQGQGAIFFGYTF,TRBJ1-2,TRBV5-1
CASSSRTGYSGANVLTF,TRBJ2-6,TRBV5-1
CASSLNWGGREKLFF,TRBJ1-4,TRBV28
CASSLYRGLGLEGTQYF,TRBJ2-5,TRBV28
CASSLVPGFGYTF,TRBJ1-2,TRBV5-8
CASSPGTGRNNQPQHF,TRBJ1-5,TRBV5-8
CASSLEGKTGGNEQFF,TRBJ2-1,TRBV5-6
CASSLIWRSAGGSTDTQYF,TRBJ2-3,TRBV5-1
CASSLAVNRGLTDTQYF,TRBJ2-3,TRBV5-8
CASSQAPSGRSYNEQFF,TRBJ2-1,TRBV14
CATSRSTGVGQPQHF,TRBJ1-5,TRBV15
CASSAAGSRNQPQHF,TRBJ1-5,TRBV19
CASGLGSTGLAQPQHF,TRBJ1-5,TRBV12-5
CASSPSGANVLTF,TRBJ2-6,TRBV28
CASSKEGGVSWETQYF,TRBJ2-5,TRBV5-1
CASSESRGPREQYF,TRBJ2-7,TRBV10-1
CASRDRGSQPQHF,TRBJ1-5,TRBV10-2
CASSESGGIEQYF,TRBJ2-7,TRBV2
CASSESGTGVPNEQFF,TRBJ2-1,TRBV10-1
CASSPNTNQPQHF,TRBJ1-5,TRBV7-3
CASSFYREQEAKNIQYF,TRBJ2-4,TRBV6-2/TRBV6-3
CASSWGGHLETQYF,TRBJ2-5,TRBV5-1
CASSWGQYSGNTIYF,TRBJ1-3,TRBV7-9
CASSYRGGPSSPLHF,TRBJ1-6,TRBV6-2/TRBV6-3
CASKDTGTRADTQYF,TRBJ2-3,TRBV19
CASSQERGHTNTEAFF,TRBJ1-1,TRBV4-1
CASSRAGKSNQPQHF,TRBJ1-5,TRBV2
CASNPGTVPLGVYGYTF,TRBJ1-2,TRBV28
CASSGGRGNTIYF,TRBJ1-3,TRBV2